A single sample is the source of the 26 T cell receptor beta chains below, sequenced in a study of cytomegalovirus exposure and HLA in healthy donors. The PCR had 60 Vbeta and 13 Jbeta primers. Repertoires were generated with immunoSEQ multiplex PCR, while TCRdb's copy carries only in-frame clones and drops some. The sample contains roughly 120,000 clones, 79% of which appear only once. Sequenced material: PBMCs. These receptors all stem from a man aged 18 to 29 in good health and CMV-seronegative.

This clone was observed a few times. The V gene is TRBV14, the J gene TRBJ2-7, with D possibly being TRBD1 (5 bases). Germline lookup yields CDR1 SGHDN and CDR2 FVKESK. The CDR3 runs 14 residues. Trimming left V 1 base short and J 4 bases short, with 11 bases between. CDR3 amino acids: CASSQADTGYEQYF. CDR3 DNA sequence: TGTGCCAGCAGCCAAGCGGACACGGGTTACGAGCAGTACTTC. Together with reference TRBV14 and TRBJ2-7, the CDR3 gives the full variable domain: EAGVTQFPSHSVIEKGQTVTLRCDPISGHDNLYWYRRVMGKEIKFLLHFVKESKQDESGMPNNRFLAERTGGTYSTLKVQPAELEDSGVYFCASSQADTGYEQYFGPGTRLTVT.

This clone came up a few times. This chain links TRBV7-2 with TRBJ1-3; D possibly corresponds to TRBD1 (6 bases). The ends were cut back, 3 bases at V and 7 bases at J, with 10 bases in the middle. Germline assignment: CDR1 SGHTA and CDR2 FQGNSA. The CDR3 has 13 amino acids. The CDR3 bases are TGTGCCAGCAGCTTGGGGGGGCTGAACACCATATATTTT. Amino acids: CASSLGGLNTIYF.

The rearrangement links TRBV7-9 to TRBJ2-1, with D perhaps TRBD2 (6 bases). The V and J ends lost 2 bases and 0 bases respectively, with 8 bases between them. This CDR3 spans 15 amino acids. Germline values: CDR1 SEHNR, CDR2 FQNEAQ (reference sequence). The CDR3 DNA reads TGTGCCAGCAGCTTAAGGGAGGACTCCTACAATGAGCAGTTCTTC. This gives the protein CASSLREDSYNEQFF.

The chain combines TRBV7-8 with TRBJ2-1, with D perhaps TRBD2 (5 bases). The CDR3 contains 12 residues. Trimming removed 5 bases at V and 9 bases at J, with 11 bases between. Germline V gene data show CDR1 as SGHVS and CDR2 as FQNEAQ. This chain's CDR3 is CASSPGVGEQFF. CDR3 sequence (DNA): TGTGCCAGCAGCCCCGGGGTAGGTGAGCAGTTCTTC.

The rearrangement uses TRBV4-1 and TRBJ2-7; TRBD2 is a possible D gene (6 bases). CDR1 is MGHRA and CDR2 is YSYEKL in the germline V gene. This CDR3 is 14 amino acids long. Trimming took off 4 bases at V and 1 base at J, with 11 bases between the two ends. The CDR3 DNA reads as TGCGCCAGCAGCCCCGGGAGAGGGTCCTACGAGCAGTACGTC. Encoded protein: CASSPGRGSYEQYV.

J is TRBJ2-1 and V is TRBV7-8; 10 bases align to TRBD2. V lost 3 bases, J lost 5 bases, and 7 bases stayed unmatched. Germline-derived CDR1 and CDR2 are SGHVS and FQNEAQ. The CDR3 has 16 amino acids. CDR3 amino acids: CASSFVASGRNNEQFF. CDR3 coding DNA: TGTGCCAGCAGCTTCGTGGCTAGCGGGAGAAACAATGAGCAGTTCTTC.

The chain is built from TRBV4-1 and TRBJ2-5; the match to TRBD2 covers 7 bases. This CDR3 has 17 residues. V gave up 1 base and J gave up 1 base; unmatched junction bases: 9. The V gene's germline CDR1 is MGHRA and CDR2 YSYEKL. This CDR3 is CASSQGLAGVAQETQYF. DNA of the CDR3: TGCGCCAGCAGCCAAGGTTTGGCGGGAGTTGCCCAAGAGACCCAGTACTTC.

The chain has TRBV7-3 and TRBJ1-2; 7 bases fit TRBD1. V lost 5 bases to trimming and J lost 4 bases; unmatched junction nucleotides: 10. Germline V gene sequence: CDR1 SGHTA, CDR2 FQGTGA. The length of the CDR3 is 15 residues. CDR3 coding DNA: TGTGCCAGCAGCCCTGACCCCGGGACAGCCTATGGCTACACCTTC. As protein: CASSPDPGTAYGYTF.

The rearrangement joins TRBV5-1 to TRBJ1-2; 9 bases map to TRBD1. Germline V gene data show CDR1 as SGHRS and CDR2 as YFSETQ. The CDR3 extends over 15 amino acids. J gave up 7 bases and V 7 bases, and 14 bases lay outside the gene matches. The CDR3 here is CASGAQIDRGSGYTF. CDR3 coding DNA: TGCGCCAGCGGCGCACAGATCGACAGGGGGAGTGGCTACACCTTC.

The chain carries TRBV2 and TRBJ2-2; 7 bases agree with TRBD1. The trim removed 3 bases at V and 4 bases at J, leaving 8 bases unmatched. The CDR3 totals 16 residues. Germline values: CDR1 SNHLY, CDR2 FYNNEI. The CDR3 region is CASSEGQPWVTGELFF. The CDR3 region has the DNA TGTGCCAGCAGTGAGGGACAGCCTTGGGTCACCGGGGAGCTGTTTTTT.

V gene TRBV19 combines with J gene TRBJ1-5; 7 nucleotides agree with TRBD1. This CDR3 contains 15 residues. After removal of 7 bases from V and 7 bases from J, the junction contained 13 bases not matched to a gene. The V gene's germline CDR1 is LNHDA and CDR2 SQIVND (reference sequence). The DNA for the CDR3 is TGTGCCAGTACCCTGGGGACAGTTTTTGAACAGCCCCAGCATTTT. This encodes CASTLGTVFEQPQHF.

The DNA for the CDR3 is TGTGCCAGCAGCCCTGGGACAGGGGCTAGCACAGATACGCAGTATTTT. It yields the protein CASSPGTGASTDTQYF. The chain has TRBV27 and TRBJ2-3, with TRBD1 matching 10 bases. The CDR3 has 16 residues. Germline CDR1 reads MNHEY; CDR2 reads SMNVEV (reference sequence). V lost 6 bases to trimming and J lost 0 bases; unmatched junction nucleotides: 6.

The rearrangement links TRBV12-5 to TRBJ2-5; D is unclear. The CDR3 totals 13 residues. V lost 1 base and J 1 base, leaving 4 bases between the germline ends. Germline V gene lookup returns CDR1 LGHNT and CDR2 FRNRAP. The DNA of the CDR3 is TGTGCTAGTGGTTTGGAACTCCAAGAGACCCAGTACTTC. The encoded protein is CASGLELQETQYF.

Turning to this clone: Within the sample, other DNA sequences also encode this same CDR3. CDR3 amino acids: CASSQGLADPPSSYNEQFF. In DNA form, the CDR3 reads TGTGCCAGCAGCCAGGGACTAGCGGATCCTCCGAGCTCCTACAATGAGCAGTTCTTC. The genes are TRBV4-2 and TRBJ2-1; 11 positions agree with TRBD2. Germline loops: CDR1 LGHNA, CDR2 YNFKEQ. Trimming removed 3 bases from V and 0 bases from J; junction bases left unmatched: 10. This CDR3 is 19 amino acids long.

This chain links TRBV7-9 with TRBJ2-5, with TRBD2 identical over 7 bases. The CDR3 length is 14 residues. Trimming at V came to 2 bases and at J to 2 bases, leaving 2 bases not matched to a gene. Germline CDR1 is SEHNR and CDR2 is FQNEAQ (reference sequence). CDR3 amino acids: CASSLQAGQETQYF. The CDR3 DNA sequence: TGTGCCAGCAGCTTACAAGCGGGACAAGAGACCCAGTACTTC.

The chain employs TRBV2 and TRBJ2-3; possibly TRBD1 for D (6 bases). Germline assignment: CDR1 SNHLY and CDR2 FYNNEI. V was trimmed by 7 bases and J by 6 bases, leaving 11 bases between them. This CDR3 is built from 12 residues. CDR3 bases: TGTGCCAGCACAGGGGTGGGGGATACGCAGTATTTT. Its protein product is CASTGVGDTQYF. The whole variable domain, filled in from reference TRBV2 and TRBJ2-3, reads EPEVTQTPSHQVTQMGQEVILRCVPISNHLYFYWYRQILGQKVEFLVSFYNNEISEKSEIFDDQFSVERPDGSNFTLKIRSTKLEDSAMYFCASTGVGDTQYFGPGTRLTVL.

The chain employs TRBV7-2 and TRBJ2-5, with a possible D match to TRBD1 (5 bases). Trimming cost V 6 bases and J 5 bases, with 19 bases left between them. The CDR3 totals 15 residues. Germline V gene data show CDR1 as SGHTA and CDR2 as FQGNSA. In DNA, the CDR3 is TGTGCCAGCAGTTATGACGCCAGGGCACGGGAGACCCAGTACTTC. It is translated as CASSYDARARETQYF.

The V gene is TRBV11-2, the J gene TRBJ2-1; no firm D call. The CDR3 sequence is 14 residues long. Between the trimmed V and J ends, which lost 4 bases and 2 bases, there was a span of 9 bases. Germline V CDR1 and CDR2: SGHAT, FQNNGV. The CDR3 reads CASSSRRAYNEQFF. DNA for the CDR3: TGTGCCAGCAGCTCGCGACGGGCCTACAATGAGCAGTTCTTC.

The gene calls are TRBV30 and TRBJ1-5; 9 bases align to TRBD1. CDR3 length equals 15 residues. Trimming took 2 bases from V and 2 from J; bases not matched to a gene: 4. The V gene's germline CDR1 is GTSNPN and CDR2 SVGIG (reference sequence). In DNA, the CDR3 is TGTGCCTGGAGTTTCACAGGGGGCGGCAATCAGCCCCAGCATTTT. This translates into CAWSFTGGGNQPQHF.

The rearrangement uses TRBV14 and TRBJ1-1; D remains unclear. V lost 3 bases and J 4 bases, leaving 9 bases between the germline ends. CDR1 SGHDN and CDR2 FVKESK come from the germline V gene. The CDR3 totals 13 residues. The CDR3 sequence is CASSQGLTTEAFF. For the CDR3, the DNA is TGTGCCAGCAGCCAGGGCCTGACCACTGAAGCTTTCTTT.

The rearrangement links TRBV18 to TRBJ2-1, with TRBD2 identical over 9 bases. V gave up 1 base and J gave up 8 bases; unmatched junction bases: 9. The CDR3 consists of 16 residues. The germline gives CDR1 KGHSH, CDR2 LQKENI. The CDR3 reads CASSPRGSGSFDEQFF. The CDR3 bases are TGTGCCAGCTCACCACGTGGTAGCGGGAGTTTCGATGAGCAGTTCTTC.

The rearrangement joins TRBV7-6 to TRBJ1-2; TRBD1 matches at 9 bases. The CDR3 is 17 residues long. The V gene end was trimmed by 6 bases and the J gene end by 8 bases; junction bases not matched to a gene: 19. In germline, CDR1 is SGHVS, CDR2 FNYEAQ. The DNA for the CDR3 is TGTGCCAGCAGTTCCCTTTCCCGGGACAGGGTTGGATGGGGCTACACCTTC. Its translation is CASSSLSRDRVGWGYTF.

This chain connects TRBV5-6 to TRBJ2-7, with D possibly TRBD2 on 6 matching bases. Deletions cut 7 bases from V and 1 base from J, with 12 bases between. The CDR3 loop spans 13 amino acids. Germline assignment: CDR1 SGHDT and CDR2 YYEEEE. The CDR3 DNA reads TGTGCCAGCGGAGGGACGGCTTCCTACGAGCAGTACGTC. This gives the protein CASGGTASYEQYV.

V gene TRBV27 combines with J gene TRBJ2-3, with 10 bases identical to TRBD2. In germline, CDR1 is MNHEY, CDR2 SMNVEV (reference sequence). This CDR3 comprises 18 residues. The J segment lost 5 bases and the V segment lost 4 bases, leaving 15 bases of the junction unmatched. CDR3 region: CASSYLGGLAGERDTQYF. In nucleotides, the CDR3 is TGTGCCAGCAGTTATCTGGGGGGGCTAGCGGGAGAGAGAGATACGCAGTATTTT.

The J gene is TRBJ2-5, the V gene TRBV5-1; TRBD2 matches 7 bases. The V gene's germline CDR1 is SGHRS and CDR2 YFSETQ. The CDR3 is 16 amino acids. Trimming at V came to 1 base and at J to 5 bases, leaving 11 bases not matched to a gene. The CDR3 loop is CASSLTASGLGETQYF. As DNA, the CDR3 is TGCGCCAGCAGCTTGACCGCTAGCGGACTGGGGGAGACCCAGTACTTC.

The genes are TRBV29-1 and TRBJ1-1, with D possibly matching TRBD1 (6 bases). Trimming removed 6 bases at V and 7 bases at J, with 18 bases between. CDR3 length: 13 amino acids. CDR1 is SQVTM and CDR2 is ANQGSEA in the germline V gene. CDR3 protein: CSVATGSGSEAFF. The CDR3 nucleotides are TGCAGCGTAGCCACAGGGTCGGGTAGTGAAGCTTTCTTT.